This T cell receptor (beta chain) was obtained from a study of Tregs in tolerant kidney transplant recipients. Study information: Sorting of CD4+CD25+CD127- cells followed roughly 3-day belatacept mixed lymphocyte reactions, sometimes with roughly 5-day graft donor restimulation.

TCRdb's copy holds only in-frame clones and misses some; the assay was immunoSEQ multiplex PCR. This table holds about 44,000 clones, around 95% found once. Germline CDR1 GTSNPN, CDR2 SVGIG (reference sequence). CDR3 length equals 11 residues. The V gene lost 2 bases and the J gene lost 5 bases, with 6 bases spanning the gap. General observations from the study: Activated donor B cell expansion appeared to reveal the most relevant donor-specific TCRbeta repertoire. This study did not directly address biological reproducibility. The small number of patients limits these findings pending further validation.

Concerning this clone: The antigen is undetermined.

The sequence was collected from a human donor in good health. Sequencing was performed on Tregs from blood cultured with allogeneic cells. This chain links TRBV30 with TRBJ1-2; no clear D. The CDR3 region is CAWSNRYGYTF. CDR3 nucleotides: TGTGCCTGGAGTAACCGATATGGCTACACCTTC.